These T cell receptor beta chains were read from a single sample in a study of patients and donors after allogeneic stem cell transplantation. TCRdb analysed the RT-PCR reads with MiXCR anew, one entry per CDR3 protein. The repertoire holds a few hundred distinct CDR3 sequences, with 1% to 1.5% as singletons. Material: blood, either unsorted or a sorted T cell fraction (not recorded which). The receptors were gathered from a human donor who was either an allogeneic HSCT recipient or a stem cell or donor lymphocyte infusion donor (not recorded which). It is not recorded whose cells these are; they may come from a transplant donor. CDR3s include the opening cysteine and the closing phenylalanine or tryptophan. A D gene is named only where the DNA matches it firmly. Rows give clone size only sometimes, using once, few, many, or a class for an expanded clone.

j_call | d_call | clone_size | v_call | cdr3_aa | cdr3_nt
TRBJ1-2 | - | medium-sized | TRBV10-2 | CASSDGGTGYGYTF | TGCGCCAGCAGTGACGGAGGAACGGGGTACGGCTACACCTTC
TRBJ2-7 | - | large | TRBV27 | CASSLSDRYEQYF | TGTGCCAGCAGTTTAAGTGACCGATACGAGCAGTACTTC
TRBJ2-7 | - | hyperexpanded | TRBV20-1 | CSAVSRDSYEQYF | TGCAGTGCTGTCTCTAGAGACTCCTACGAGCAGTACTTC
TRBJ2-1 | - | large | TRBV7-8 | CASSRTYDEQFF | TGTGCCAGCAGCCGGACGTACGATGAGCAGTTCTTC
TRBJ2-3 | TRBD2 | medium-sized | TRBV27 | CASRGLAGADTQYF | TGTGCCAGCAGGGGACTAGCGGGGGCAGATACGCAGTATTTT
TRBJ1-2 | TRBD1 | large | TRBV27 | CASSLFGQGVSHGYTF | TGTGCCAGCAGTTTATTCGGACAGGGGGTCTCTCATGGCTACACCTTC
TRBJ1-6 | TRBD1 | medium-sized | TRBV7-6 | CASADRPNSPLHF | TGTGCCAGTGCGGACAGGCCAAATTCACCCCTCCACTTT
TRBJ1-1 | - | medium-sized | TRBV5-1 | CASSLDWGEKTEAFF | TGCGCCAGCAGCTTGGATTGGGGCGAGAAGACTGAAGCTTTCTTT
TRBJ2-3 | - | medium-sized | TRBV9 | CASSVGTDTQYF | TGTGCCAGCAGCGTAGGAACAGATACGCAGTATTTT
TRBJ2-5 | - | - | TRBV5-1 | CASSSGQLIQETQYF | TGCGCCAGCAGCTCGGGACAACTGATCCAAGAGACCCAGTACTTC
TRBJ2-2 | - | large | TRBV19 | CASNPDVGGIRTGELFF | TGTGCCAGTAACCCCGATGTGGGAGGCATTAGGACCGGGGAGCTGTTTTTT
TRBJ1-1 | TRBD1 | medium-sized | TRBV19 | CASSTGTGFMNTEAFF | TGTGCCAGTAGTACTGGGACAGGGTTTATGAACACTGAAGCTTTCTTT
TRBJ2-6 | - | - | TRBV7-8 | CASSFRGTSSSGANVLTF | TGTGCCAGCAGCTTTCGTGGGACGTCTAGCTCTGGGGCCAACGTCCTGACTTTC
TRBJ1-1 | TRBD1 | large | TRBV7-3 | CASSLTGQGNTEAFF | TGTGCCAGCAGCTTAACAGGACAGGGGAACACTGAAGCTTTCTTT
TRBJ1-2 | - | few | TRBV5-6 | CASSSGTAIYGYTF | TGTGCCAGCAGCTCCGGGACTGCAATCTATGGCTACACCTTC
TRBJ2-7 | - | medium-sized | TRBV4-2 | CASSATRYEQYF | TGTGCCAGCAGCGCTACTAGATACGAGCAGTACTTC
TRBJ2-7 | TRBD1 | medium-sized | TRBV27 | CASSRQGGYEQYF | TGTGCCAGCAGTCGACAGGGGGGGTACGAGCAGTACTTC
TRBJ1-2 | TRBD1 | medium-sized | TRBV20-1 | CSARGQEIINYGYTF | TGCAGTGCTAGGGGACAGGAAATAATTAACTATGGCTACACCTTC
TRBJ2-1 | - | large | TRBV29-1 | CSVLENEQFF | TGCAGCGTGTTGGAGAATGAGCAGTTCTTC
TRBJ1-5 | - | medium-sized | TRBV27 | CASSPSGRNQPQHF | TGTGCCAGCAGTCCATCTGGAAGGAATCAGCCCCAGCATTTT
TRBJ2-1 | TRBD2 | medium-sized | TRBV20-1 | CSARDLAGNEQFF | TGCAGTGCTAGAGATCTAGCGGGGAATGAGCAGTTCTTC
TRBJ2-5 | - | medium-sized | TRBV10-3 | CAISSDSLGETQYF | TGTGCCATCAGCTCAGACAGCCTTGGGGAGACCCAGTACTTC
TRBJ1-2 | - | large | TRBV29-1 | CSVEGRQVDGYTF | TGCAGCGTTGAAGGCAGACAGGTAGATGGCTACACCTTC
TRBJ2-4 | TRBD1 | large | TRBV30 | CAHGQVGNIQYF | TGTGCCCATGGACAGGTGGGAAACATTCAGTACTTC
TRBJ2-2 | - | large | TRBV11-3 | CASSLGTGELFF | TGTGCCAGCAGCTTAGGCACCGGGGAGCTGTTTTTT